The rows below give T cell receptor beta chains drawn from one sample of a study of cytomegalovirus exposure and HLA in healthy donors. Produced via immunoSEQ multiplex PCR; TCRdb's table is partial and in-frame only. Of more than 90,000 clones in the sample, approximately 82% are singletons; the top ten hold 22%. Sequenced material: PBMCs. All receptors derive from a man aged 25-45 years in good health and CMV-seropositive. Each CDR3 is given with its conserved first and last residue. Each record gives: J gene, V gene, CDR3 protein.

J gene: TRBJ2-2; V gene: TRBV6-1; CDR3 protein: CASSARGPGRRIRGTGELFF
J gene: TRBJ2-2; V gene: TRBV27; CDR3 protein: CASSFFSGTGELFF
J gene: TRBJ1-1; V gene: TRBV6-6; CDR3 protein: CASSYQTGGLTEAFF
J gene: TRBJ2-2; V gene: TRBV29-1; CDR3 protein: CSVDRDNTGELFF
J gene: TRBJ2-1; V gene: TRBV2; CDR3 protein: CASSLRRSYNEQFF
J gene: TRBJ2-1; V gene: TRBV29-1; CDR3 protein: CSGQGHALYNEQFF
J gene: TRBJ2-5; V gene: TRBV9; CDR3 protein: CASSVGSGAAQETQYF
J gene: TRBJ2-2; V gene: TRBV5-4; CDR3 protein: CASSSSGTGEVGELFF
J gene: TRBJ2-7; V gene: TRBV11-2; CDR3 protein: CASSLASGTGFGEQYF
J gene: TRBJ1-4; V gene: TRBV7-9; CDR3 protein: CASSLGGEKLFF
J gene: TRBJ1-1; V gene: TRBV29-1; CDR3 protein: CSVQDWTGPNTEAFF
J gene: TRBJ1-4; V gene: TRBV11-3; CDR3 protein: CASSNLQGRGEKLFF
J gene: TRBJ2-1; V gene: TRBV30; CDR3 protein: CAWSLMGDYDEQFF
J gene: TRBJ1-2; V gene: TRBV18; CDR3 protein: CASSRTGQFGYTF
J gene: TRBJ2-2; V gene: TRBV19; CDR3 protein: CASSIRGSGGTGELFF
J gene: TRBJ2-2; V gene: TRBV2; CDR3 protein: CASRDRTPTGELFF
J gene: TRBJ2-3; V gene: TRBV5-4; CDR3 protein: CASSWDRDTQYF
J gene: TRBJ1-1; V gene: TRBV19; CDR3 protein: CASSRGQGARGTEAFF
J gene: TRBJ1-2; V gene: TRBV19; CDR3 protein: CASSMRQVYGYTF
J gene: TRBJ2-5; V gene: TRBV2; CDR3 protein: CARADRNQETQYF
J gene: TRBJ2-3; V gene: TRBV4-1; CDR3 protein: CASSQEEAGTDTQYF
J gene: TRBJ1-2; V gene: TRBV7-2; CDR3 protein: CASSSRTANYGYTF
J gene: TRBJ1-2; V gene: TRBV15; CDR3 protein: CATSFGTVYGYTF
J gene: TRBJ1-2; V gene: TRBV2; CDR3 protein: CASVRVVAYGYTF
J gene: TRBJ2-3; V gene: TRBV2; CDR3 protein: CASSGDRGGTDTQYF
J gene: TRBJ2-5; V gene: TRBV19; CDR3 protein: CASSIGDSIKTQYF
J gene: TRBJ2-2; V gene: TRBV19; CDR3 protein: CASSIVAGDTGELFF
J gene: TRBJ1-1; V gene: TRBV5-4; CDR3 protein: CASSALQQNTEAFF
J gene: TRBJ1-6; V gene: TRBV5-1; CDR3 protein: CASSLGQPNSPLHF
J gene: TRBJ1-2; V gene: TRBV10-3; CDR3 protein: CAISVVQETGYTF
J gene: TRBJ2-1; V gene: TRBV5-1; CDR3 protein: CASSLDPGLAGNEQFF
J gene: TRBJ1-1; V gene: TRBV5-1; CDR3 protein: CASSSTTGYTEAFF
J gene: TRBJ1-5; V gene: TRBV4-1; CDR3 protein: CASSQDHATGSNQPQHF
J gene: TRBJ2-1; V gene: TRBV5-1; CDR3 protein: CASTGGGLSYNEQFF
J gene: TRBJ1-3; V gene: TRBV11-2; CDR3 protein: CASSLETGVSGNTIYF
J gene: TRBJ2-1; V gene: TRBV29-1; CDR3 protein: CSVQTREGYNEQFF
J gene: TRBJ2-3; V gene: TRBV6-5; CDR3 protein: CASSYGGGTDTQYF
J gene: TRBJ2-4; V gene: TRBV4-2; CDR3 protein: CASSKDRGLGKNIQYF
J gene: TRBJ2-1; V gene: TRBV5-4; CDR3 protein: CASHTSWGERGNEQFF